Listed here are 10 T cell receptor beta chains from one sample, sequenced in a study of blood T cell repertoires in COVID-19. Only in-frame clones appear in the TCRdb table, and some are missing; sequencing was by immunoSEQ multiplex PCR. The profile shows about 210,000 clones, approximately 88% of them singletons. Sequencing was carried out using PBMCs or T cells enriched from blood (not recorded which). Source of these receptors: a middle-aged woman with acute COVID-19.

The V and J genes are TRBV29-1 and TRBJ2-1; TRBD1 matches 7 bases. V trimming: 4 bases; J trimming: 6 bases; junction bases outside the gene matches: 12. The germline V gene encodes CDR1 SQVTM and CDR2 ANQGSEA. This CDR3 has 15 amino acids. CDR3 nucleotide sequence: TGCAGCGTTGCCCCTGGACCCGCAGGGGGCAATGAGCAGTTCTTC. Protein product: CSVAPGPAGGNEQFF.

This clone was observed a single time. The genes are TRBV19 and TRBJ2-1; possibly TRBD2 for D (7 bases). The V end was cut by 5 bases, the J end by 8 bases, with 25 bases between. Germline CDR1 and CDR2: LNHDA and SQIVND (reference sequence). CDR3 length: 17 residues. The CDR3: CASSDSVGGHLGDEQFF. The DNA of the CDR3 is TGTGCCAGTAGTGACTCTGTGGGGGGGCATTTGGGAGATGAGCAGTTCTTC.

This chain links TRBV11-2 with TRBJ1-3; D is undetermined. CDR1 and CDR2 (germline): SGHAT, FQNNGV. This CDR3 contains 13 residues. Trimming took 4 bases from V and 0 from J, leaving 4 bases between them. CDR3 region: CASSYISGNTIYF. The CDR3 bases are TGTGCCAGCAGCTACATCTCTGGAAACACCATATATTTT.

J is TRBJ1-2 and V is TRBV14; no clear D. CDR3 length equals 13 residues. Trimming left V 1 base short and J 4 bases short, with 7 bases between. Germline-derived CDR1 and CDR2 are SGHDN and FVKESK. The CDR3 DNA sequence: TGTGCCAGCAGCCAAGGGGCGGGCTATGGCTACACCTTC. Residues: CASSQGAGYGYTF.

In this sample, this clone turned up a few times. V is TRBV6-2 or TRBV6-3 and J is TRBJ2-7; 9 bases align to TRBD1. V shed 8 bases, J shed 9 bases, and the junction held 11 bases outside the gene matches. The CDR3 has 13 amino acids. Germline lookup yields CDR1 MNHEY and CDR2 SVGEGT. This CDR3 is CASGPGQGITQYF. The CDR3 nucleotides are TGTGCCAGCGGCCCGGGACAGGGAATAACGCAGTACTTC.

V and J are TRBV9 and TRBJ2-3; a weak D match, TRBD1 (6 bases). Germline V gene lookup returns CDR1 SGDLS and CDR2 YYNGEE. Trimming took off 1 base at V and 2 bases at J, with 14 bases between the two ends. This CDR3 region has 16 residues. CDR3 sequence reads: CASSVRSRGDTDTQYF. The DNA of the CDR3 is TGTGCCAGCAGCGTAAGATCCAGGGGAGACACAGATACGCAGTATTTT.

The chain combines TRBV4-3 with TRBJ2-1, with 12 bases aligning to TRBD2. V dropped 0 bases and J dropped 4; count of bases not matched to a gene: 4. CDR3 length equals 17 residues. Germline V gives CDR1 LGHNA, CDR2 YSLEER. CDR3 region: CASSQDRGTSGYNEQFF. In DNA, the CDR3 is TGCGCCAGCAGCCAAGATAGAGGGACTAGCGGGTACAATGAGCAGTTCTTC.

This chain's CDR3 is CATAGLAGEVLTDTQYF. CDR3 bases: TGTGCCACCGCAGGACTAGCGGGAGAGGTTCTCACAGATACGCAGTATTTT. The genes are TRBV24-1 and TRBJ2-3; 13 bases align to TRBD2. Germline values: CDR1 KGHDR, CDR2 SFDVKD. The CDR3 is 17 amino acids. V lost 9 bases and J lost 2; bases outside the gene matches: 10.

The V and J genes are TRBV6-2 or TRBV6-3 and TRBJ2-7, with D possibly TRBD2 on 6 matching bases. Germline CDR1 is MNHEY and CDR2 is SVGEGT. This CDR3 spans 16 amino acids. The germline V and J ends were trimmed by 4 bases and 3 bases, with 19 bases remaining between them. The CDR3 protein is CASSSLAGRGIYEQYV. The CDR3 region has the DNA TGTGCCAGCAGTTCGCTTGCGGGACGAGGGATCTACGAGCAGTACGTC.

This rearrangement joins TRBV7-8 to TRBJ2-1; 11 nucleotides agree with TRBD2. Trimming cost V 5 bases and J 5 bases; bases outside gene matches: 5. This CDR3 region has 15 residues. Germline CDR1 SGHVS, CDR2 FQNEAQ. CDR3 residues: CASSHSLAGDNEQFF. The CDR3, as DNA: TGTGCCAGCAGCCACTCACTAGCGGGAGACAATGAGCAGTTCTTC.